What follows are 11 T cell receptor beta chains derived from one specimen sequenced in a study of cytomegalovirus exposure and HLA in healthy donors (dated by TCRdb to about 2017). Libraries were constructed by the immunoSEQ multiplex PCR assay. A mixture of 60 forward primers for TCR Vbeta segments and 13 reverse primers for TCR Jbeta segments was used in the multiplex PCR. TCRdb obtained this table from immuneACCESS and retained in-frame rearrangements with V and J assigned. These tables miss some clones; where compared with another copy, unresolved V genes account for less than half of the shortfall, and the remainder is unexplained. The sample has around 110,000 clones on record, around 70% of them singletons. The ten largest make up over 1.5% of the sample. The source material was PBMCs. All receptors derive from a woman younger than 30 in good health and CMV-seronegative.

The V gene is TRBV30, the J gene TRBJ1-4; unclear D gene. Trimming left V 0 bases short and J 0 bases short, with 5 bases between. This CDR3 has 14 residues. Germline V gene data show CDR1 as GTSNPN and CDR2 as SVGIG (reference sequence). CDR3 nucleotides: TGTGCCTGGAGTGTACAGACAACTAATGAAAAACTGTTTTTT. Encoded protein: CAWSVQTTNEKLFF.

The CDR3 DNA follows: TGTGCCAGCAGTGGGACAGGGACTAAAAACATTCAGTACTTC. The encoded protein is CASSGTGTKNIQYF. V and J are TRBV2 and TRBJ2-4; 8 bases line up with TRBD1. Trimming at V came to 4 bases and at J to 4 bases, leaving 3 bases not matched to a gene. The germline gives CDR1 SNHLY, CDR2 FYNNEI. This CDR3 is built from 14 residues.

This chain connects TRBV5-6 to TRBJ2-7; D remains ambiguous. CDR1 SGHDT and CDR2 YYEEEE come from the germline V gene. V lost 1 base and J 3 bases, leaving 5 bases between the germline ends. The CDR3 has 12 amino acids. The CDR3 protein is CASSLSSYEQYF. CDR3 bases: TGTGCCAGCAGCTTGTCCAGCTACGAGCAGTACTTC.

This chain links TRBV27 with TRBJ1-1, with TRBD1 as a possible D gene (5 bases). V lost 3 bases and J lost 0, with 17 bases in between. The length of the CDR3 is 17 residues. Germline loops: CDR1 MNHEY, CDR2 SMNVEV (reference sequence). The CDR3: CASSFIFRGRMNTEAFF. CDR3 coding DNA: TGTGCCAGCAGTTTTATATTTCGGGGGAGAATGAACACTGAAGCTTTCTTT.

The rearrangement links TRBV9 to TRBJ2-1, with 11 positions matching TRBD2. CDR3 size: 15 residues. J lost 4 bases, V lost 4 bases, and 4 bases had no gene match. CDR1 and CDR2 from the germline V gene are SGDLS and YYNGEE. CDR3: CASSPLAGGYNEQFF. The DNA for the CDR3 is TGTGCCAGCAGCCCTCTAGCGGGGGGTTACAATGAGCAGTTCTTC.

CDR3 residues: CASSVDQDSPLHF. The CDR3 nucleotides are TGTGCCAGCAGCGTAGATCAGGATTCACCCCTCCACTTT. This rearrangement joins TRBV9 to TRBJ1-6; no reliable D call. The V end lost 0 bases, the J end lost 8 bases, and 6 bases lay between the germline ends. This CDR3 has 13 amino acids. The germline V gene has CDR1 SGDLS and CDR2 YYNGEE.

Comment on this clone: The junction differs from germline at one of its ends, possibly a read error. The chain employs TRBV29-1 and TRBJ1-3; D remains ambiguous. The germline V gene has CDR1 SQVTM and CDR2 ANQGSEA. The CDR3 runs 13 residues. DNA for the CDR3: TGCAGCGTCGCACAGAGCTCTGGAAACAACATATATTTT. Translation gives CSVAQSSGNNIYF.

This clone was found once. No conserved phenylalanine or tryptophan is present at the end of the CDR3, so a read error is the likely explanation. V usage is TRBV2 and J usage is TRBJ1-5; D is uncertain. V lost 3 bases, J lost 5 bases, and 8 bases lay in between. This CDR3 has 13 amino acids. CDR1 is SNHLY and CDR2 is FYNNEI in the germline V gene. The CDR3 sequence is CASSDGRDQPQHV. CDR3 DNA: TGTGCCAGCAGTGACGGGAGAGATCAGCCCCAGCATGTT.

This chain connects TRBV4-1 to TRBJ1-4; the match to TRBD1 covers 10 bases. The junction had 9 bases not matched to a gene; V was cut back by 5 bases and J by 6 bases. Germline V gene lookup returns CDR1 MGHRA and CDR2 YSYEKL. The CDR3 is 16 residues long. DNA for the CDR3: TGCGCCAGCAGCTCAAGAGGGACAGGGGCAGATGAAAAACTGTTTTTT. As protein: CASSSRGTGADEKLFF.

V gene TRBV28 combines with J gene TRBJ1-2; D uncertain. The CDR3 length is 12 residues. Germline assignment: CDR1 MDHEN and CDR2 SYDVKM. Trimming removed 1 base at V and 8 bases at J, with 8 bases between. The CDR3 here is CASSLSRSGYTF. The CDR3 DNA reads TGTGCCAGCAGTTTATCCAGGTCCGGCTACACCTTC.

J is TRBJ2-5 and V is TRBV2; 8 nucleotides line up with TRBD2. Germline assignment: CDR1 SNHLY and CDR2 FYNNEI. V lost 6 bases, J lost 5 bases, and 5 bases stayed unmatched. The length of the CDR3 is 13 residues. The CDR3 reads CASSGLAAETQYF. CDR3 in DNA: TGTGCCAGCAGCGGACTAGCAGCCGAGACCCAGTACTTC. Based on the CDR3 plus reference TRBV2 and TRBJ2-5, the full variable domain is EPEVTQTPSHQVTQMGQEVILRCVPISNHLYFYWYRQILGQKVEFLVSFYNNEISEKSEIFDDQFSVERPDGSNFTLKIRSTKLEDSAMYFCASSGLAAETQYFGPGTRLLVL.